The 23 T cell receptor beta chains in this list originate from one sample, sequenced in a study of blood T cell repertoires in COVID-19 (dated by TCRdb to 2018 to 2020). Library prep was done by the immunoSEQ multiplex PCR assay. TCRdb limited this immuneACCESS table to in-frame rearrangements with V and J called. A share of clones is missing; checked studies link under half to unresolved V genes, and the rest is unexplained. The sample table holds around 99,000 clones, of which 60% to 85% were seen once. Of the sample, roughly 20% is held by the ten largest clones. Source material: peripheral blood. The receptors were gathered from a woman older than 75 with active or convalescent COVID-19.

The chain joins TRBV5-1 to TRBJ1-4, with TRBD1 matching 7 bases. The J segment lost 8 bases and the V segment lost 4 bases, leaving 5 bases of the junction unmatched. CDR1 and CDR2 from the germline V gene are SGHRS and YFSETQ. The length of the CDR3 is 13 residues. This chain's CDR3 is CASSPQGEEKLFF. The CDR3 DNA sequence: TGCGCCAGCAGCCCTCAGGGGGAGGAAAAACTGTTTTTT.

V and J are TRBV6-5 and TRBJ1-1, with 7 positions matching TRBD1. V was pared by 6 bases and J by 10 bases, with 8 bases of the junction left unmatched. Per germline, CDR1 MNHEY and CDR2 SVGAGI. This CDR3 contains 12 residues. CDR3 sequence (DNA): TGTGCCAGCAGAAATCTGGACAGGCGAGCTTTCTTT. Translation: CASRNLDRRAFF.

The sample holds a few counts of this clone. The chain uses TRBV6-5 and TRBJ1-6, with a tentative D call TRBD1 (5 bases). The V gene's germline CDR1 is MNHEY and CDR2 SVGAGI. V lost 2 bases and J 4 bases, leaving 12 bases between the germline ends. The CDR3 spans 16 residues. In nucleotides, the CDR3 is TGTGCCAGCAGTTACGACGGGACTGGTTATAATTCACCCCTCCACTTT. Amino acids: CASSYDGTGYNSPLHF.

This chain uses TRBV30 with TRBJ1-6; 10 bases fit TRBD1. After removal of 2 bases from V and 3 bases from J, the junction contained 10 bases not matched to a gene. The CDR3 sequence is 18 residues long. Germline CDR1 is GTSNPN and CDR2 is SVGIG (reference sequence). The CDR3 protein is CAWSSTGTGEIYNSPLHF. The CDR3 nucleotides read TGTGCCTGGAGTTCGACCGGGACAGGGGAAATCTATAATTCACCCCTCCACTTT.

The chain uses TRBV28 and TRBJ1-4; possible D gene TRBD1, 6 bases. Germline lookup yields CDR1 MDHEN and CDR2 SYDVKM. The CDR3 loop spans 14 amino acids. The V gene lost 3 bases and the J gene lost 4 bases, with 9 bases spanning the gap. The DNA for the CDR3 is TGTGCCAGCAGTTTCCAGGGGCTTAATGAAAAACTGTTTTTT. Its translation: CASSFQGLNEKLFF.

DNA of the CDR3: TGTGCCAGCAGTGGGGACAGGGCGCTGAACATTCAGTACTTC. Encoded protein: CASSGDRALNIQYF. The V and J genes are TRBV2 and TRBJ2-4, with 9 bases identical to TRBD1. The CDR3 sequence is 14 residues long. Germline V gene lookup returns CDR1 SNHLY and CDR2 FYNNEI. Unmatched junction bases numbered 5, after V lost 4 bases and J lost 7 bases.

The V call is TRBV5-6, the J call TRBJ1-1; unclear D gene. Germline values: CDR1 SGHDT, CDR2 YYEEEE. This CDR3 spans 13 amino acids. Trimming shortened V by 6 bases and J by 2 bases, and 11 bases separated the two germline ends. CDR3 amino acids: CASTTTVNTEAFF. As DNA, the CDR3 is TGTGCCAGCACCACTACGGTCAACACTGAAGCTTTCTTT.

J is TRBJ2-1 and V is TRBV27; TRBD1 agrees at 9 bases. The V gene end was trimmed by 6 bases and the J gene end by 9 bases; junction bases not matched to a gene: 9. This CDR3 contains 14 residues. The germline gives CDR1 MNHEY, CDR2 SMNVEV (reference sequence). The CDR3 sequence: CASSRDRVISEQFF. The CDR3 nucleotides read TGTGCCAGCAGCCGGGACAGGGTGATCAGTGAGCAGTTCTTC.

The CDR3 spells CASSFWQFRGGAFF. The CDR3 nucleotides read TGTGCCAGCAGTTTTTGGCAGTTCAGGGGTGGAGCTTTCTTT. This sequence joins TRBV28 and TRBJ1-1; D is possibly TRBD1 (6 bases). Per germline, CDR1 MDHEN and CDR2 SYDVKM. The CDR3 sequence is 14 residues long. Between the trimmed V and J ends, which lost 3 bases and 10 bases, there was a span of 18 bases.

This clone was detected only once. The V and J genes are TRBV7-9 and TRBJ2-1; maybe TRBD2 (6 bases). The germline V and J ends were trimmed by 4 bases and 8 bases, with 12 bases remaining between them. The V gene's germline CDR1 is SEHNR and CDR2 FQNEAQ (reference sequence). The CDR3 is 13 residues long. The CDR3 here is CASSSGTLDEQFF. The CDR3 region has the DNA TGTGCCAGCAGCTCCGGGACTCTCGATGAGCAGTTCTTC.

In its sample, this clone was seen a few times. V and J are TRBV7-2 and TRBJ2-2, with unresolved D. Trimming pared 1 base from V and 1 base from J, leaving 7 bases between. Germline V CDR1 and CDR2: SGHTA, FQGNSA. CDR3 size: 15 residues. CDR3: CASSLDPWNTGELFF. The DNA of the CDR3 is TGTGCCAGCAGCTTAGATCCGTGGAACACCGGGGAGCTGTTTTTT.

Written as DNA, the CDR3 is TGCGCCAGCAGCCAAGCGGACGGGAGGCCGACCTACGAGCAGTACTTC. It encodes CASSQADGRPTYEQYF. The V gene is TRBV4-1, the J gene TRBJ2-7; 7 bases fit TRBD2. The CDR3 spans 16 residues. CDR1 is MGHRA, CDR2 YSYEKL, per germline. V dropped 1 base and J dropped 2; count of bases not matched to a gene: 8.

This chain connects TRBV12-3 or TRBV12-4 to TRBJ2-5; D gene unclear. V lost 6 bases and J lost 4, with 12 bases in between. This CDR3 has 13 residues. CDR3 residues: CASSAPRGETQYF. CDR3 in DNA: TGTGCCAGCAGCGCGCCTAGAGGAGAGACCCAGTACTTC.

The chain links TRBV24-1 to TRBJ2-7, with a tentative D call TRBD1 (5 bases). The CDR3 covers 18 residues. The germline V gene has CDR1 KGHDR and CDR2 SFDVKD. Trimming removed 5 bases at V and 6 bases at J, with 28 bases between. CDR3 nucleotides: TGTGCCACCAGTGCCCATTGGGGCCGTAAGGAGTGCACCTGCGAGCAGTACTTC. Translated: CATSAHWGRKECTCEQYF.

The V gene is TRBV20-1, the J gene TRBJ2-1; D gene uncertain. V shed 2 bases and J shed 10 bases, with 9 bases lying between them. This CDR3 spans 11 amino acids. Germline-derived CDR1 and CDR2 are DFQATT and SNEGSKA (reference sequence). The DNA of the CDR3 is TGCAGTGCTAGATACTACGGGGAGCAGTTCTTC. This translates into CSARYYGEQFF.

The chain is built from TRBV7-6 and TRBJ2-2; 9 positions agree with TRBD1. The CDR3 has 16 amino acids. The germline V gene has CDR1 SGHVS and CDR2 FNYEAQ. Unmatched junction bases numbered 7, after V lost 2 bases and J lost 6 bases. The CDR3 spells CASSLRGQGTAGELFF. As DNA, the CDR3 is TGTGCCAGCAGCTTACGGGGACAGGGAACTGCCGGGGAGCTGTTTTTT.

This clone was counted between two and nine times. The CDR3 region is CASSYTRTGTGYGYTF. CDR3 coding DNA: TGTGCCAGCAGTTACACCAGGACAGGGACGGGATATGGCTACACCTTC. The chain recombines TRBV6-5 with TRBJ1-2, with 8 bases aligning to TRBD1. V shed 2 bases and J 5 bases; nucleotides not matched to a gene: 10. There are 16 residues in the CDR3. CDR1 is MNHEY and CDR2 is SVGAGI in the germline V gene.

The CDR3 DNA sequence: TGTGCCATCAGGGGGACTAGCGGGAGCAATGAGCAGTTCTTC. This encodes CAIRGTSGSNEQFF. The chain links TRBV10-3 to TRBJ2-1; 14 bases align to TRBD2. Per germline, CDR1 ENHRY and CDR2 SYGVKD. This CDR3 region has 14 residues. With V trimmed by 6 bases and J by 6 bases, 1 base remained unmatched.

This clone was detected only a few times. The V call is TRBV28, the J call TRBJ1-6; weak D call: TRBD1 (5 bases). Germline CDR1 is MDHEN and CDR2 is SYDVKM. Trimming cost V 6 bases and J 7 bases, with 16 bases left between them. This CDR3 spans 15 amino acids. The CDR3 DNA follows: TGTGCCAGCAGAGGCGGAGCCGGGGGGAATTCACCCCTCCACTTT. It encodes CASRGGAGGNSPLHF.

V gene TRBV30 combines with J gene TRBJ2-1; possibly TRBD2 for D (7 bases). Germline CDR1 and CDR2: GTSNPN and SVGIG (reference sequence). V was shortened by 3 bases and J by 4 bases, with 13 bases between the two germline ends. The CDR3 is made up of 14 amino acids. CDR3 in amino acids: CAWSKKGGYNEQFF. As DNA, the CDR3 is TGTGCCTGGAGCAAGAAGGGGGGGTACAATGAGCAGTTCTTC.

The V gene is TRBV6-5, the J gene TRBJ2-5, with 11 bases lining up with TRBD2. The V segment lost 6 bases and the J segment 2 bases; nucleotides outside the gene matches: 2. Germline CDR1 is MNHEY and CDR2 is SVGAGI. The CDR3 spans 14 residues. The chain's CDR3 is CASRLAGGQETQYF. In DNA form, the CDR3 reads TGTGCCAGCAGATTAGCGGGAGGGCAAGAGACCCAGTACTTC.

The chain couples TRBV10-3 to TRBJ2-5; 8 bases fit TRBD2. CDR1 is ENHRY and CDR2 is SYGVKD in the germline V gene. There are 14 residues in the CDR3. The ends lost 5 bases at V and 3 bases at J; junction bases unmatched: 5. The CDR3 coding sequence is TGTGCCATCAGTCCCGGGGGGGACAAAGAGACCCAGTACTTC. Protein product: CAISPGGDKETQYF.

This chain links TRBV2 with TRBJ1-1; D may be TRBD1 (6 bases). V lost 4 bases to trimming and J lost 2 bases, with 14 bases between them. This CDR3 has 15 residues. Germline CDR1 is SNHLY and CDR2 is FYNNEI. The CDR3 DNA reads as TGTGCCAGCAGTGGCGGACAGTTTTATAACACTGAAGCTTTCTTT. Its protein product is CASSGGQFYNTEAFF.